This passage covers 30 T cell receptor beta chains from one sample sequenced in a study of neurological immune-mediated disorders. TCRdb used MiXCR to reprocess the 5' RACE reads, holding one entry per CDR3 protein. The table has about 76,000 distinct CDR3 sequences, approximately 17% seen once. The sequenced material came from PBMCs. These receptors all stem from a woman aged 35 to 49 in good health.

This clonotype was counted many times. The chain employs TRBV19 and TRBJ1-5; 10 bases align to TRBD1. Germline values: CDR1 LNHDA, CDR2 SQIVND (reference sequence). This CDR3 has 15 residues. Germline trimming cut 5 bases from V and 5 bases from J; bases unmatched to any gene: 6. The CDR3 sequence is CASSYGTGDYQPQHF. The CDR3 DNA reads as TGTGCCAGTAGTTACGGGACAGGGGACTATCAGCCCCAGCATTTT.

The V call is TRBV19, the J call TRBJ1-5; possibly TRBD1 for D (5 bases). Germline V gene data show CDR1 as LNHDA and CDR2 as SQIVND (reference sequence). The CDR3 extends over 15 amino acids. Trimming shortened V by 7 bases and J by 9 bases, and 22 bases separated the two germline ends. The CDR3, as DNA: TGTGCCAGTAACTACTATCCTGACAGAGGGCGGCCCCAGCATTTT. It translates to CASNYYPDRGRPQHF.

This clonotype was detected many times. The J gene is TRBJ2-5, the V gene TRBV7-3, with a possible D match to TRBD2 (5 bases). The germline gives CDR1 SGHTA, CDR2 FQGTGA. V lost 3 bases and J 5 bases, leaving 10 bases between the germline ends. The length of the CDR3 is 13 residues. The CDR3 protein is CASSLSGGETQYF. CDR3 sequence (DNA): TGTGCCAGCAGCTTGAGCGGCGGCGAGACCCAGTACTTC.

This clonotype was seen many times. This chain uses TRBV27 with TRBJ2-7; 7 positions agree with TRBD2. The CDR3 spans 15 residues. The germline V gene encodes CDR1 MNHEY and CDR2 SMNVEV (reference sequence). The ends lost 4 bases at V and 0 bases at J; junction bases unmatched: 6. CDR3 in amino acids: CASSSPGLPSYEQYF. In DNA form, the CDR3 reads TGTGCCAGCAGTTCCCCGGGACTACCCTCCTACGAGCAGTACTTC.

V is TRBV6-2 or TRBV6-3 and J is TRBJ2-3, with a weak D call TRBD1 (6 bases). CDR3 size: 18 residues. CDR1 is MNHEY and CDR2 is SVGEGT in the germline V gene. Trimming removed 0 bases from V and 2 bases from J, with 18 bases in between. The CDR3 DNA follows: TGTGCCAGCAGTTACTCGCATCTCTCTGGGACATCCACAGATACGCAGTATTTT. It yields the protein CASSYSHLSGTSTDTQYF.

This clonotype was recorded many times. In DNA form, the CDR3 reads TGCAGTGCTAGAGATGACGGGAGCAATCAGCCCCAGCATTTT. As protein: CSARDDGSNQPQHF. The genes are TRBV20-1 and TRBJ1-5; D gene uncertain. V was pared by 0 bases and J by 1 base, with 7 bases between. The CDR3 loop spans 14 amino acids. In germline, CDR1 is DFQATT, CDR2 SNEGSKA (reference sequence).

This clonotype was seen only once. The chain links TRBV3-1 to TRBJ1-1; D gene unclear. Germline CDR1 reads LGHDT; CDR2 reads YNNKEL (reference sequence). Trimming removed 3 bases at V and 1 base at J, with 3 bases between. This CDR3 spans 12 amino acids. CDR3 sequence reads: CASSQQNTEAFF. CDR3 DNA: TGTGCCAGCAGCCAGCAGAACACTGAAGCTTTCTTT.

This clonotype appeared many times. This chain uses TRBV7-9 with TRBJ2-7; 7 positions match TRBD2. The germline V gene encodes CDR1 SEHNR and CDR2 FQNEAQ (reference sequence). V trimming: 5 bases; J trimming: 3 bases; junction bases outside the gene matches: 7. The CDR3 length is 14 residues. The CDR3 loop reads CASSKGGERYEQYF. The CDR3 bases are TGTGCCAGCAGCAAGGGAGGGGAGCGCTACGAGCAGTACTTC.

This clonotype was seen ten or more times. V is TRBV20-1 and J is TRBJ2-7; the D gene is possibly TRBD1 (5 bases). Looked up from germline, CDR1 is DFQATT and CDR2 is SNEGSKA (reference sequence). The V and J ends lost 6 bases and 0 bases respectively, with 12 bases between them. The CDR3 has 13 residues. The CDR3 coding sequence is TGCAGTGCCCCATCGGACAACTCCTACGAGCAGTACGTC. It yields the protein CSAPSDNSYEQYV.

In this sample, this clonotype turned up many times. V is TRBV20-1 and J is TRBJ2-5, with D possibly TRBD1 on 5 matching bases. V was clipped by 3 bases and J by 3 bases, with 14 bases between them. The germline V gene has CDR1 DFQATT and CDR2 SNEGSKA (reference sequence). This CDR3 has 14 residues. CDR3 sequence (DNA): TGCAGTGCTAGTGACTTGGGGCAAGAAGAGACCCAGTACTTC. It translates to CSASDLGQEETQYF.

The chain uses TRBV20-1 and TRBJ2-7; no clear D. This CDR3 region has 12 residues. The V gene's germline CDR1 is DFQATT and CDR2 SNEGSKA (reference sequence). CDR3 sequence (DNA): TGCAGTGCAGGGTGGTCCTCCTACGGGCAGTACGTC. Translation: CSAGWSSYGQYV.

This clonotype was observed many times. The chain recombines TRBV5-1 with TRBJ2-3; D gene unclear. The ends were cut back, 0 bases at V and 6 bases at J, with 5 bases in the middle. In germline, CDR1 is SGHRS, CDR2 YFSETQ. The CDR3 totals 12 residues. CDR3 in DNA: TGCGCCAGCAGCTTGGAAGGTGATACGCAGTATTTT. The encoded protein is CASSLEGDTQYF.

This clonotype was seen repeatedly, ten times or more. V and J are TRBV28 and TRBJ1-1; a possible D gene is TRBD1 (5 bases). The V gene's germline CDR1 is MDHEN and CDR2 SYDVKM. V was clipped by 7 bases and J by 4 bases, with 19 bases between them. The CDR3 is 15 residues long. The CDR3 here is CASKLGGSLVTEAFF. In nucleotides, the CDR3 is TGTGCCAGCAAGCTGGGGGGGAGCTTAGTCACTGAAGCTTTCTTT.

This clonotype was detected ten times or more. The CDR3 DNA sequence: TGTGCCAGCAGTTACGTTTCTACTTCTAACTATGGCTACACCTTC. Protein sequence: CASSYVSTSNYGYTF. The chain employs TRBV6-5 and TRBJ1-2; D is ambiguous. Trimming removed 2 bases from V and 0 bases from J, with 10 bases in between. CDR1 and CDR2 (germline): MNHEY, SVGAGI. This CDR3 has 15 residues.

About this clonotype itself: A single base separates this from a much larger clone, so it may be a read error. The CDR3 coding sequence is TGTGCCACCAGCAGGGACTTACGAGAGACCCAGTACTTC. Protein product: CATSRDLRETQYF. V gene TRBV15 combines with J gene TRBJ2-5; weak D call: TRBD2 (5 bases). This CDR3 comprises 13 residues. The V gene's germline CDR1 is LNHNV and CDR2 YYDKDF (reference sequence). The V end was cut by 3 bases, the J end by 4 bases, with 9 bases between. Using reference TRBV15 and TRBJ2-5 for the parts outside the CDR3, the full variable domain is DAMVIQNPRYQVTQFGKPVTLSCSQTLNHNVMYWYQQKSSQAPKLLFHYYDKDFNNEADTPDNFQSRRPNTSFCFLDIRSPGLGDTAMYLCATSRDLRETQYFGPGTRLLVL.

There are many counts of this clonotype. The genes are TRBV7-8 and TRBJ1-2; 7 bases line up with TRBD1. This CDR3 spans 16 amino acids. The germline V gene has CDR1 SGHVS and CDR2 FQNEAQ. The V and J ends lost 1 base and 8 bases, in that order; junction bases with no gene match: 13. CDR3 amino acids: CASSLDELRQGQGYTF. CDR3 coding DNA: TGTGCCAGCAGCTTAGATGAGCTACGACAGGGCCAAGGCTACACCTTC. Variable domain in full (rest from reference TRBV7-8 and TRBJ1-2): GAGVSQSPRYKVAKRGQDVALRCDPISGHVSLFWYQQALGQGPEFLTYFQNEAQLDKSGLPSDRFFAERPEGSVSTLKIQRTQQEDSAVYLCASSLDELRQGQGYTFGSGTRLTVV.

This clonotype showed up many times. This chain's CDR3 is CASSPGGTYEQYF. The CDR3 DNA is TGTGCCAGCAGCCCCGGGGGTACCTACGAGCAGTACTTC. The chain is built from TRBV6-5 and TRBJ2-7; tentatively, D is TRBD2 (6 bases). The germline CDR1 and CDR2 sequences are MNHEY and SVGAGI. This CDR3 comprises 13 residues. V lost 6 bases, J lost 2 bases, and 11 bases lay in between.

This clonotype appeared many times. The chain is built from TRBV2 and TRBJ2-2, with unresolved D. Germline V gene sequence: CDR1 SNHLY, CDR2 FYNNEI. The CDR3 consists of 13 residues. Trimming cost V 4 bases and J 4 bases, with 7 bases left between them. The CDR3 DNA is TGTGCCAGCAGTGTTGGGTCCACCGGGGAGCTGTTTTTT. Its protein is CASSVGSTGELFF.

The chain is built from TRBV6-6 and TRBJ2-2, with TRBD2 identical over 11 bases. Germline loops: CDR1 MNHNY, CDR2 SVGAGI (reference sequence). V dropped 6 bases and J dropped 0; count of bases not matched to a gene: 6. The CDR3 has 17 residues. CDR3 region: CASSRLAGSPNTGELFF. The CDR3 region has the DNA TGTGCCAGCAGCCGACTAGCGGGGAGCCCGAACACCGGGGAGCTGTTTTTT.

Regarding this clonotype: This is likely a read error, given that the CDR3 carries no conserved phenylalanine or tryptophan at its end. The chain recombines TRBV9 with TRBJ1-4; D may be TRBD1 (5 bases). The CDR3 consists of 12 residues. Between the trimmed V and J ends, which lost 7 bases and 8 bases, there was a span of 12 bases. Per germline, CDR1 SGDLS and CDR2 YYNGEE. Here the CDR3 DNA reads TGTGCCAGCGGGCAGGGAGAGGAAAAACTGTTTTGT. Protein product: CASGQGEEKLFC.

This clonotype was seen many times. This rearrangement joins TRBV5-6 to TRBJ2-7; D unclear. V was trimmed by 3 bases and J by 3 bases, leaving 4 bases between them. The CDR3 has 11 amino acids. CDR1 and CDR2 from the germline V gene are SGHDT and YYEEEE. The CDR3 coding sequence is TGTGCCAGCAGCTACAGCTACGAGCAGTACTTC. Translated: CASSYSYEQYF.

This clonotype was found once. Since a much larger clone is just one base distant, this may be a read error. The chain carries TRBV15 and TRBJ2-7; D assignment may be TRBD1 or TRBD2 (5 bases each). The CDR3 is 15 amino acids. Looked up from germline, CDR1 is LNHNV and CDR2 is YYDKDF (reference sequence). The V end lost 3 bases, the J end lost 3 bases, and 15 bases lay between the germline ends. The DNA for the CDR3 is TGTGCCACCAGCAGCTCCCTCGGGGCCTTCTACGAGCAGTACTTC. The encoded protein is CATSSSLGAFYEQYF.

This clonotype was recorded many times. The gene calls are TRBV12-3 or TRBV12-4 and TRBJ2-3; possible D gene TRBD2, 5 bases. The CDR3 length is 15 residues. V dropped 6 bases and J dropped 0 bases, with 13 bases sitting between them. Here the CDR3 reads CASRLMAGSTDTQYF. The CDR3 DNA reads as TGTGCCAGCAGACTGATGGCGGGCAGCACAGATACGCAGTATTTT.

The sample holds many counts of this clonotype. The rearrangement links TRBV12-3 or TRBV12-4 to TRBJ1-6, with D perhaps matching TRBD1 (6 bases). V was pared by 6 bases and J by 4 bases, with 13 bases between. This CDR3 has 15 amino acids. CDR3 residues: CASSPTGNYNSPLHF. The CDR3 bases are TGTGCCAGCAGCCCAACAGGGAATTATAATTCACCCCTCCACTTT.

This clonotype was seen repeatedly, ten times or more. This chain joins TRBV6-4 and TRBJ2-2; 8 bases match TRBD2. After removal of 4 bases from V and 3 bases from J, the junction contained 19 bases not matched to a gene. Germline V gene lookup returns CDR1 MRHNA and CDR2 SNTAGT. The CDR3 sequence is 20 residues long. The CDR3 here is CASSGAPGRQAGAYTGELFF. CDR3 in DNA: TGTGCCAGCAGTGGCGCCCCGGGACGGCAAGCGGGGGCCTACACCGGGGAGCTGTTTTTT.

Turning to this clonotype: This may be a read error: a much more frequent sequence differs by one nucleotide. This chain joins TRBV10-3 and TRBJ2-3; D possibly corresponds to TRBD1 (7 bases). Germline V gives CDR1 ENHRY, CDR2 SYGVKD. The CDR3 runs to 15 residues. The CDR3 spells CAFSPGRGETDTQYF. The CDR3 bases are TGTGCCTTCAGTCCCGGCAGGGGGGAAACAGATACGCAGTATTTT.

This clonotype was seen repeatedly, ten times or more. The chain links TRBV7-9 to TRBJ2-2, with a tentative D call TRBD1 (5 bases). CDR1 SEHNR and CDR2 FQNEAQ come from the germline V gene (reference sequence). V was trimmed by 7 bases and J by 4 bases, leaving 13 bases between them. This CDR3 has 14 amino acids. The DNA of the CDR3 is TGTGCCAGCACACCCAGGGCGAGCACCGGGGAGCTGTTTTTT. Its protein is CASTPRASTGELFF.

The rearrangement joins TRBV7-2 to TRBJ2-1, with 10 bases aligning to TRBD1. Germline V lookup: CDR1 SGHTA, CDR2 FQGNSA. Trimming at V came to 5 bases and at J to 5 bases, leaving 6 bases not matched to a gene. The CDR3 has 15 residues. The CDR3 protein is CASSKGQGGHNEQFF. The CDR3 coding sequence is TGTGCCAGCAGCAAAGGACAGGGGGGCCACAATGAGCAGTTCTTC.

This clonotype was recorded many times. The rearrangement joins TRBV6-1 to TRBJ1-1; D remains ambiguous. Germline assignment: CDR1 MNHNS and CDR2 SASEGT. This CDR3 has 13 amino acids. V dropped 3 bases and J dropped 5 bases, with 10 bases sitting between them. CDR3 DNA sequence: TGTGCCAGCAGTGACATATGGGGAACTGAAGCTTTCTTT. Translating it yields CASSDIWGTEAFF.

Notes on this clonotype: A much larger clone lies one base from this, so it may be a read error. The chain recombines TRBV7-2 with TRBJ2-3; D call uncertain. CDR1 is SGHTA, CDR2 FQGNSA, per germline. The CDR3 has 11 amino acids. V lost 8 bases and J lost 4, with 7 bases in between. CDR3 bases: TGTGCCAGCTCGGAGTCAGATACGCAGTATTTT. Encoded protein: CASSESDTQYF. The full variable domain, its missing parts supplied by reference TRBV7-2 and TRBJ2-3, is GAGVSQSPSNKVTEKGKDVELRCDPISGHTALYWYRQSLGQGLEFLIYFQGNSAPDKSGLPSDRFSAERTGGSVSTLTIQRTQQEDSAVYLCASSESDTQYFGPGTRLTVL.